This T cell receptor beta chain appears in the sequencing data of a study of blood T cell repertoires in COVID-19 (TCRdb year 2020). In the study overall: Samples covering the acute and convalescent phases of COVID-19 were provided by collaborators in the United States, Italy and Spain. The material from the prospective study consisted of cDNA or gDNA derived from T cells, B-cell-depleted T cells, or PBMCs. Deeply sampled blood TCRbeta repertoires from subjects exposed to, actively infected with, or recovered from COVID-19 were included in the dataset. The repertoires were made available in a free public database intended to serve as a resource for research on the immune response to SARS-CoV-2. Samples were obtained from the ongoing ImmuneRACE study (first 160 participants) and from some 1,200 subjects provided by 6 global collaborators. A de-identified subject ID, COVID-19 status, age in years and sex were almost always included in the sample metadata. HLA class I and class II types, where available, came from metadata supplied by the sample provider rather than from assay-based typing. Points the paper makes about the study in general: The amount of clinical and demographic metadata varied by source and participant and was provided uncurated.

Note on this clone: No antigen is known for it. No base quality values were provided; no much bigger clone lies one nucleotide off.

TCRbeta CDR3 regions were amplified from genomic DNA using the immunoSEQ Assay, a bias-controlled multiplex PCR. The authors' analysis ran thus. The number of nucleated cells in each sample was estimated from the amplification of reference gene primers within the assay. Sequence reads were collapsed and filtered to measure the absolute abundance of every unique TCRbeta CDR3 rearrangement. For each sample, productive Simpson clonality was calculated by taking the square root of Simpson's diversity index across productive rearrangements. The table was pulled from immuneACCESS by TCRdb, which kept in-frame rearrangements only. Such tables lose some clones; where checked, under half of the loss comes from unresolved V genes, and the rest has no known cause. Clonal size and the V and J genes are those of that table, whereas D and trimming came from the DNA. The sample contains hundreds of thousands of clones, about 88% of them found a single time. The biggest ten clones account for more than 0.9% of the sample.

Trimmed from V: 5 bases; trimmed from J: 4 bases; junction bases lacking a gene match: 7. The germline V gene (reference sequence) specifies SEHNR as CDR1 and FQNEAQ as CDR2. The CDR3, cysteine through phenylalanine, is 15 amino acids long. Solely the CDR3 DNA is kept, with 45 bases framed from the first base. Participants in the prospective study were aged 18 to 89 years, lived in about two dozen United States geographic areas, and enrolled through a virtual design. Cohort assignment in the prospective study relied on participant-reported clinical history from a screening survey and a study questionnaire. Recovered participants in ImmuneRACE Cohort 3 were defined by two consecutive negative NP/OP PCR tests, clearance by a healthcare professional, or resolution of symptoms. Mobile phlebotomists in the prospective study collected whole blood, serum and a nasopharyngeal or oropharyngeal swab from every participant. Over an approximately 2-month period, participants in the prospective study had the option of providing additional blood draws and questionnaires. Blood samples from the prospective study were shipped frozen or at room temperature prior to DNA extraction.

Sequencing was performed on PBMCs or T cells enriched from blood (not recorded which). The sequence came from a woman in her twenties or thirties who had recovered from COVID-19. Recombination connected TRBV7-9 to TRBJ1-4; TRBD1 fits 7 bases in the junction. The base sequence is TGTGCCAGCAGCCCAGGGGGGCTTGGTAATGAAAAACTGTTTTTT. It specifies CASSPGGLGNEKLFF.